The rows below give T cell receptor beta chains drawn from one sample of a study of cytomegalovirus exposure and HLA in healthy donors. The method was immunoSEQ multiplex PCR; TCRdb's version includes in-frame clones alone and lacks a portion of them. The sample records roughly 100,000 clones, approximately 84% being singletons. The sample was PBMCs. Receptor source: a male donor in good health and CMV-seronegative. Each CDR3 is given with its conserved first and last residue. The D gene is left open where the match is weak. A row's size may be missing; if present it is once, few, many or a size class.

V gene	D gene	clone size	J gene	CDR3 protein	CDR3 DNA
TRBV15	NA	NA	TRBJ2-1	CATSRESAGNKNNEQFF	TGTGCCACCAGCAGAGAGAGCGCCGGGAATAAAAACAATGAGCAGTTCTTC
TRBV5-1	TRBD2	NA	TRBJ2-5	CASTLGRDQETQYF	TGCGCCAGCACTCTGGGGAGGGACCAAGAGACCCAGTACTTC
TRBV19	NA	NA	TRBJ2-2	CASSIRGDPGELFF	TGTGCCAGTAGTATTCGCGGGGACCCCGGGGAGCTGTTTTTT
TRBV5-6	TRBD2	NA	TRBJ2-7	CASSYFSPGLARYEQYF	TGTGCCAGCAGCTACTTCTCCCCGGGACTAGCTCGGTACGAGCAGTACTTC
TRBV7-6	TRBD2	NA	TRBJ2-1	CASSLDGRINEQFF	TGTGCCAGCAGCTTGGACGGGAGGATCAATGAGCAGTTCTTC
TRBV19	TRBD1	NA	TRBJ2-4	CASSPTGGLLAKNIQYF	TGTGCCAGTAGTCCGACAGGGGGCCTACTAGCCAAAAACATTCAGTACTTC
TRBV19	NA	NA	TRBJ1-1	CASSIAYRGSNTEAFF	TGTGCCAGTAGTATAGCCTATCGGGGATCGAACACTGAAGCTTTCTTT
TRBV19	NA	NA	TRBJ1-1	CASSINTGNLGTEAFF	TGTGCCAGTAGTATAAACACAGGGAATTTGGGCACTGAAGCTTTCTTT
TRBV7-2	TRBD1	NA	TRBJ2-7	CASSQGAKETYEQYF	TGTGCCAGCAGCCAGGGGGCTAAAGAAACCTACGAGCAGTACTTC
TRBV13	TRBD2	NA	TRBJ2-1	CASSTQTSGRFPEQFF	TGTGCCAGCAGCACCCAGACTAGCGGGAGATTTCCTGAGCAGTTCTTC
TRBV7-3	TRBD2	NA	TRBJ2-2	CASSLFGTSGRPGELFF	TGTGCCAGCAGCTTATTTGGGACTAGCGGGAGACCCGGGGAGCTGTTTTTT
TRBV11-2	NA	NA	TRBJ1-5	CASSLGEAQPQHF	TGTGCCAGCAGCTTAGGAGAGGCCCAGCCCCAGCATTTT
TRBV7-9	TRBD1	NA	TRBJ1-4	CASSLVWDSNEKLFF	TGTGCCAGCAGCTTAGTCTGGGACAGTAATGAAAAACTGTTTTTT
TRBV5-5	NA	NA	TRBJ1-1	CASSLEAGPNTEAFF	TGTGCCAGCAGCTTGGAGGCGGGACCAAACACTGAAGCTTTCTTT
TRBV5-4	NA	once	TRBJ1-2	CASSLEGAGYTF	TGTGCCAGCAGCTTGGAGGGAGCTGGCTACACCTTC
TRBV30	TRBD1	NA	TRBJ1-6	CAWSGGTENSPLHF	TGTGCCTGGAGCGGTGGGACAGAAAATTCACCCCTCCACTTT
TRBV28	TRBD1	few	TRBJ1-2	CASNNFGTGDYTF	TGTGCCAGCAACAATTTCGGGACAGGGGACTACACCTTC
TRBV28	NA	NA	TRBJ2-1	CASSSLHHTWRSYNEQFF	TGTGCCAGCAGTTCATTACACCACACCTGGAGGTCCTACAATGAGCAGTTCTTC
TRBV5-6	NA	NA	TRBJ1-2	CASSSQGITYGYTF	TGTGCCAGCAGCTCACAGGGAATTACCTATGGCTACACCTTC
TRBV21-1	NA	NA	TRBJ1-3	CASSKGARDRPSGNTIYF	TGTGCCAGCAGCAAAGGGGCCCGGGACAGGCCCTCTGGAAACACCATATATTTT
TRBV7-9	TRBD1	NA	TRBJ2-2	CASSPITGVNTGELFF	TGTGCCAGCAGCCCTATCACAGGGGTAAACACCGGGGAGCTGTTTTTT
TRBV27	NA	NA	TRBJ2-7	CASSLVRQGGYEQYF	TGTGCCAGCAGCCTAGTACGACAGGGAGGCTACGAGCAGTACTTC
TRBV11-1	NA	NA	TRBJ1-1	CASSLDAVPTEAFF	TGTGCCAGCAGCTTAGATGCAGTCCCCACTGAAGCTTTCTTT
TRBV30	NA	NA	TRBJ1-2	CASPGTSGYTF	TGTGCCTCCCCCGGGACTAGTGGCTACACCTTC
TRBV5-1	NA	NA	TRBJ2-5	CASSSVLGGRETQYF	TGCGCCAGCAGCTCGGTCCTCGGGGGTAGGGAGACCCAGTACTTC
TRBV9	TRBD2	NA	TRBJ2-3	CASSVGGSGTDTQYF	TGTGCCAGCAGCGTGGGCGGGAGCGGCACAGATACGCAGTATTTT
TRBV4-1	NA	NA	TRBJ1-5	CASSQDGGIGNQPQHF	TGCGCCAGCAGCCAAGATGGAGGTATTGGCAATCAGCCCCAGCATTTT
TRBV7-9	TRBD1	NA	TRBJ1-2	CASSSGQIIYGYTF	TGTGCCAGCAGCTCGGGACAGATTATCTATGGCTACACCTTC
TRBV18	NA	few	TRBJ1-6	CASSQKDSSYNSPLHF	TGTGCCAGCTCACAAAAGGACAGCAGTTATAATTCACCCCTCCACTTT
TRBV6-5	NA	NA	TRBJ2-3	CASSSGRRSTDTQYF	TGTGCCAGCAGTTCCGGCAGGAGGAGCACAGATACGCAGTATTTT
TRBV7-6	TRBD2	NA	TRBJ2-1	CASSPPLRAGGPNEQFF	TGTGCCAGCAGCCCACCCCTCCGAGCGGGAGGGCCTAATGAGCAGTTCTTC
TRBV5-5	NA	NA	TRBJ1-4	CASSPTGFNEKLFF	TGTGCCAGCAGCCCGACAGGTTTTAATGAAAAACTGTTTTTT
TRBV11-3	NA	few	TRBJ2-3	CASSLVADTQYF	TGTGCCAGCAGCTTAGTCGCAGATACGCAGTATTTT
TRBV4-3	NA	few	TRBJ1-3	CASSQGGRGNTIYF	TGCGCCAGCAGCCAAGGAGGGCGTGGAAACACCATATATTTT
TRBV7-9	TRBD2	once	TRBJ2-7	CASSGLAAYEQYF	TGTGCCAGCAGCGGACTAGCGGCCTACGAGCAGTACTTC
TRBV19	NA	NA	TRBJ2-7	CASSGDRAYEQYF	TGTGCCAGTAGTGGTGACAGAGCTTACGAGCAGTACTTC
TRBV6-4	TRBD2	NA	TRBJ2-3	CASSKGLADTDTQYF	TGTGCCAGCAGTAAGGGACTAGCGGACACAGATACGCAGTATTTT
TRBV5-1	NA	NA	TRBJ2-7	CASSFTTSRDEQYF	TGCGCCAGCAGCTTTACGACTAGTAGGGACGAGCAGTACTTC
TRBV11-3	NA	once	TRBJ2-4	CASSLRGAVSLAKNIQYF	TGTGCCAGCAGCTTACGCGGGGCCGTATCCCTAGCCAAAAACATTCAGTACTTC
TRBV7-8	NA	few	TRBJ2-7	CASRGHSSYEQYF	TGTGCCAGCAGGGGACACAGCTCCTACGAGCAGTACTTC
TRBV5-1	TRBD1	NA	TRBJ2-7	CASSGRTGKYEQYF	TGCGCCAGCAGCGGCCGGACAGGGAAGTACGAGCAGTACTTC
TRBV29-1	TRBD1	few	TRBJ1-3	CSGTGTNAGNTIYF	TGCAGCGGGACAGGGACCAATGCTGGAAACACCATATATTTT
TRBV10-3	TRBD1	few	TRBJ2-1	CAISRGQGDNEQFF	TGTGCCATCAGCCGGGGACAGGGGGACAATGAGCAGTTCTTC
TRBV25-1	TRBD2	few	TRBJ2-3	CASSARLAGLRTDTQYF	TGTGCCAGCAGTGCAAGACTAGCGGGACTACGCACAGATACGCAGTACTTT
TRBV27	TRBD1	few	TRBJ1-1	CASSPSTGGNTEAFF	TGTGCCAGCAGTCCTTCGACAGGGGGGAACACTGAAGCTTTCTTT
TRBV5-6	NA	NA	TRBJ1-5	CASSQGPDSSQHF	TGTGCCAGCAGCCAAGGACCTGACAGTTCCCAGCATTTT
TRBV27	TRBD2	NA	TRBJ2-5	CASSLLGLAGGGETQYF	TGTGCCAGCAGTTTACTGGGACTAGCGGGAGGTGGAGAGACCCAGTACTTC
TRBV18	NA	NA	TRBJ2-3	CASSPEVLRAQGDTQYF	TGTGCCAGCTCACCCGAGGTCCTTCGGGCTCAGGGGGATACGCAGTATTTT
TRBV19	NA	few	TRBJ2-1	CASSIDRGRYNEQFF	TGTGCCAGTAGTATAGACAGGGGTAGGTACAATGAGCAGTTCTTC
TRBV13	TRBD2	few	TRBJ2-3	CASSPRTGGGTQYF	TGTGCCAGCAGCCCGAGGACGGGAGGCGGTACGCAGTATTTT
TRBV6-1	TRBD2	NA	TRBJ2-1	CASSRTSGRASNLFF	TGTGCCAGCAGCCGAACTAGCGGGAGGGCCTCGAATCTGTTCTTC
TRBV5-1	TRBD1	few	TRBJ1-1	CASSQGAWNTEAFF	TGCGCCAGCAGCCAGGGGGCATGGAACACTGAAGCTTTCTTT
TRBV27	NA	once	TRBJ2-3	CASSFSSTTSTDTQYF	TGTGCCAGCAGTTTTTCTTCTACCACTAGCACAGATACGCAGTATTTT
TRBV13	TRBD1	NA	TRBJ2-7	CASSTRQGNYEQYF	TGTGCCAGCAGCACCAGACAGGGAAACTACGAGCAGTACTTC
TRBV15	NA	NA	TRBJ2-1	CATSLVDHEQFF	TGTGCCACCTCACTAGTAGACCATGAGCAGTTCTTC